This T cell receptor beta chain emerged from a study of shared clonotypes between healthy human individuals. About the research overall: The donor pool was made up of a couple of women and a few men aged 18 to 49.

The length of the CDR3 is 12 residues. V was trimmed by 2 bases and J by 6 bases, leaving 8 bases between them. Looked up from germline, CDR1 is LNHNV and CDR2 is YYDKDF (reference sequence). The run depth of the assay was deep. Assay: immunoSEQ multiplex PCR; the TCRdb copy retains only in-frame clones and omits some. This table holds hundreds of thousands of clones, 95% to 97% found once. Naive CD8 cells, CD45RO-negative and positively selected for CCR7, excluded terminally differentiated effector memory CD45RA+ cells. The gene calls are TRBV15 and TRBJ2-7; no clear D. This clonotype was sampled from a woman in her twenties or thirties in good health. Specimen: naive CD8+ T cells sorted from blood. CDR3 sequence reads: CATSRLPSEQYF. CDR3 DNA sequence: TGTGCCACCAGCAGACTACCCAGCGAGCAGTACTTC.